Following are 14 T cell receptor beta chains from one sample sequenced in a study of CD8+ T cells in alopecia areata. Extracted RNA was reverse transcribed, and the resulting cDNA served as sequencing template. Only in-frame clones appear in the TCRdb table, and some are missing; sequencing was by immunoSEQ multiplex PCR. The sample holds 100,000 to 150,000 clones, roughly 57% seen once. Treatment meaning: oral pan-JAK inhibitor, 5-10 mg twice daily. Here the sequenced sample was CD4+ T cells sorted from blood, taken at week 4, from a patient treated with tofacitinib. The receptors here all came from a human donor with alopecia areata.

The chain couples TRBV7-2 to TRBJ2-7, with 13 nucleotides matching TRBD2. The CDR3 is 19 amino acids. The V and J ends lost 4 bases and 0 bases, in that order; junction bases with no gene match: 12. The V gene's germline CDR1 is SGHTA and CDR2 FQGNSA. The CDR3 sequence: CASSSTGAWTSGSSYEQYF. The CDR3 DNA sequence: TGTGCCAGCAGCTCAACTGGGGCCTGGACTAGCGGGAGCTCCTACGAGCAGTACTTC. Full variable domain (rest looked up from reference TRBV7-2 and TRBJ2-7): GAGVSQSPSNKVTEKGKDVELRCDPISGHTALYWYRQSLGQGLEFLIYFQGNSAPDKSGLPSDRFSAERTGGSVSTLTIQRTQQEDSAVYLCASSSTGAWTSGSSYEQYFGPGTRLTVT.

The chain is built from TRBV28 and TRBJ2-5; the match to TRBD2 covers 8 bases. The V gene's germline CDR1 is MDHEN and CDR2 SYDVKM. V was pared by 3 bases and J by 3 bases, with 6 bases of the junction left unmatched. This CDR3 has 15 residues. The CDR3: CASSLGGLAKETQYF. The DNA of the CDR3 is TGTGCCAGCAGTTTGGGAGGACTAGCAAAAGAGACCCAGTACTTC.

V is TRBV7-9 and J is TRBJ2-5; D possibly matches TRBD1 or TRBD2 (5 bases each). TRBJ2-7 matches the DNA end more closely, so the J call is doubtful. Germline-derived CDR1 and CDR2 are SEHNR and FQNEAQ (reference sequence). The length of the CDR3 is 13 residues. The CDR3 sequence is CASSDVGVGEQYF. In nucleotides, the CDR3 is TGTGCCAGCAGCGATGTGGGGGTGGGCGAGCAGTACTTC.

The chain recombines TRBV30 with TRBJ2-1; maybe TRBD2 (5 bases). CDR3 length equals 12 residues. The germline gives CDR1 GTSNPN, CDR2 SVGIG (reference sequence). Between the trimmed V and J ends, which lost 4 bases and 9 bases, there was a span of 13 bases. For the CDR3, the DNA is TGTGCCTGGAAAGGCGTAGCGCGTGAGCAGTTCTTC. Its protein product is CAWKGVAREQFF.

The V and J genes are TRBV29-1 and TRBJ2-1; 7 bases fit TRBD1. The CDR3 is 16 amino acids. Germline CDR1 reads SQVTM; CDR2 reads ANQGSEA. Losses at the gene ends were 1 base for V and 3 bases for J; bases not matched to a gene: 9. The CDR3 spells CSVEATLGQVYNEQFF. CDR3 nucleotide sequence: TGCAGCGTTGAAGCTACGCTTGGACAGGTCTACAATGAGCAGTTCTTC.

The rearrangement uses TRBV30 and TRBJ2-2, with D uncertain. This CDR3 is built from 14 residues. Germline V gives CDR1 GTSNPN, CDR2 SVGIG (reference sequence). V was trimmed by 4 bases and J by 0 bases, leaving 9 bases between them. The CDR3 sequence is CAWIRLANTGELFF. The DNA of the CDR3 is TGTGCCTGGATCCGTTTGGCGAACACCGGGGAGCTGTTTTTT.

The V and J genes are TRBV27 and TRBJ1-2, with 12 bases lining up with TRBD1. The J segment lost 3 bases and the V segment lost 8 bases, leaving 4 bases of the junction unmatched. This CDR3 contains 14 residues. Germline V gene data show CDR1 as MNHEY and CDR2 as SMNVEV (reference sequence). The CDR3 protein is CASRGTGGYYGYTF. In DNA form, the CDR3 reads TGTGCCAGCCGAGGGACAGGGGGCTACTATGGCTACACCTTC.

V and J are TRBV28 and TRBJ2-3; D is undetermined. The germline V and J ends were trimmed by 3 bases and 6 bases, with 13 bases remaining between them. The CDR3 runs to 14 residues. Germline V gene data show CDR1 as MDHEN and CDR2 as SYDVKM. CDR3 loop: CASSFTARRDTQYF. CDR3 sequence (DNA): TGTGCCAGCAGTTTTACAGCCCGGCGGGATACGCAGTATTTT.

The chain couples TRBV18 to TRBJ1-5; possible D gene TRBD1, 5 bases. Germline V lookup: CDR1 KGHSH, CDR2 LQKENI. The CDR3 extends over 15 amino acids. V was trimmed by 2 bases and J by 7 bases, leaving 15 bases between them. The CDR3, as DNA: TGTGCCAGCTCACCATTCAGGGAATCAGGCCAGCCCCAGCATTTT. It codes for CASSPFRESGQPQHF.

This clone was detected a few times. The chain uses TRBV29-1 and TRBJ2-1; D remains ambiguous. V gave up 3 bases and J gave up 14 bases, with 5 bases separating them. CDR3 length equals 8 residues. CDR1 is SQVTM, CDR2 ANQGSEA, per germline. In nucleotides, the CDR3 is TGCAGCGTTGATCGGGAGTTCTTC. Residues: CSVDREFF.

This clone was seen more than once but under ten times. The chain couples TRBV6-6 to TRBJ1-1; 8 bases agree with TRBD1. The ends lost 0 bases at V and 1 base at J; junction bases unmatched: 1. Looked up from germline, CDR1 is MNHNY and CDR2 is SVGAGI (reference sequence). This CDR3 has 15 residues. The CDR3 DNA reads TGTGCCAGCAGTTACTCGGGACAGGCGAACACTGAAGCTTTCTTT. Its translation is CASSYSGQANTEAFF.

This sequence joins TRBV5-1 and TRBJ2-1; TRBD2 matches at 12 bases. Trimming took 2 bases from V and 13 from J; bases not matched to a gene: 10. The CDR3 totals 15 residues. CDR1 and CDR2 (germline): SGHRS, YFSETQ. The CDR3 DNA reads TGCGCCAGCAGCTTCGAACTAGCGGGGGGCCGAAGACAGTTCTTC. Its translation: CASSFELAGGRRQFF.

This clone was seen only a few times. V usage is TRBV6-5 and J usage is TRBJ1-1; D is unresolved. Germline-derived CDR1 and CDR2 are MNHEY and SVGAGI. CDR3 length equals 16 residues. The V and J ends lost 2 bases and 1 base respectively, with 14 bases between them. The CDR3 DNA reads TGTGCCAGCAGTTACCGGGGTGCGGGGAAGAACACTGAAGCTTTCTTT. As protein: CASSYRGAGKNTEAFF.

V usage is TRBV7-8 and J usage is TRBJ2-5; no definite D call. The CDR3 runs 12 residues. Germline assignment: CDR1 SGHVS and CDR2 FQNEAQ. The V and J ends lost 8 bases and 4 bases respectively, with 11 bases between them. The CDR3 sequence: CASRLLGETQYF. The CDR3 DNA is TGTGCCAGCCGTTTGCTTGGAGAGACCCAGTACTTC.